The 8 T cell receptor beta chains in this list originate from one sample, sequenced in a study of T cell repertoires in cytomegalovirus infection. TCRdb passed the reads through MiXCR, listing each CDR3 protein once. The sample lists almost 500,000 distinct CDR3 sequences; around 11% were seen once. The sequenced material came from PBMCs. The receptors here all came from a human donor in good health (CMV status not recorded). Some clones in this sample may be carry-over from other donors' samples.

CDR3 nucleotides: TGTGCCAGCTCACCACTAGTTTCCGAAAACATTCAGTACTTC. The encoded protein is CASSPLVSENIQYF. The J gene is TRBJ2-4, the V gene TRBV18; unclear D gene. The CDR3 has 14 residues. Germline CDR1 is KGHSH and CDR2 is LQKENI. V was clipped by 1 base and J by 5 bases, with 9 bases between them.

This clonotype occurred many times. The V call is TRBV6-1, the J call TRBJ1-5; 8 positions agree with TRBD1. Germline CDR1 is MNHNS and CDR2 is SASEGT. This CDR3 comprises 15 residues. The junction had 5 bases not matched to a gene; V was cut back by 7 bases and J by 0 bases. The CDR3 DNA reads as TGTGCCAGCAATCGACAGGGGACTAGCAATCAGCCCCAGCATTTT. Translated: CASNRQGTSNQPQHF.

The J gene is TRBJ2-5, the V gene TRBV11-2; D uncertain. Germline V gene data show CDR1 as SGHAT and CDR2 as FQNNGV. The germline V and J ends were trimmed by 5 bases and 1 base, with 8 bases remaining between them. The CDR3 sequence is 13 residues long. The CDR3 DNA is TGTGCCAGCAGCCTCCAGAGCCAAGAGACCCAGTACTTC. This translates into CASSLQSQETQYF.

This clonotype was counted ten times or more. The chain couples TRBV6-1 to TRBJ1-5; possibly TRBD1 for D (6 bases). The CDR3 is 15 residues long. Looked up from germline, CDR1 is MNHNS and CDR2 is SASEGT. Trimming took 6 bases from V and 3 from J, leaving 15 bases between them. Here the CDR3 reads CASRKGDTSNQPQHF. For the CDR3, the DNA is TGTGCCAGCAGGAAGGGGGACACTTCCAATCAGCCCCAGCATTTT.

This clonotype was picked up many times. J is TRBJ1-5 and V is TRBV6-5, with D perhaps TRBD1 (6 bases). Trimming cost V 4 bases and J 6 bases, with 10 bases left between them. This CDR3 spans 13 amino acids. Per germline, CDR1 MNHEY and CDR2 SVGAGI. The DNA for the CDR3 is TGTGCCAGCAGTTCAAACAGGGCTCAGCCCCAGCATTTT. This encodes CASSSNRAQPQHF.

This clonotype was counted many times. The chain employs TRBV24-1 and TRBJ2-3; TRBD2 aligns across 9 bases. The germline V gene has CDR1 KGHDR and CDR2 SFDVKD. The CDR3 is 15 amino acids. The junction had 9 bases not matched to a gene; V was cut back by 6 bases and J by 6 bases. The CDR3 DNA follows: TGTGCCACCAGTAATAGCGGGAGAGGGGAGGATACGCAGTATTTT. It is translated as CATSNSGRGEDTQYF.

This clonotype was seen repeatedly, ten times or more. V gene TRBV5-1 combines with J gene TRBJ2-2; perhaps TRBD1 as D (5 bases). This CDR3 contains 13 residues. V lost 0 bases and J lost 6, with 6 bases in between. Germline-derived CDR1 and CDR2 are SGHRS and YFSETQ. CDR3 sequence (DNA): TGCGCCAGCAGCTTGGGACAGCCCGGGGAGCTGTTTTTT. The encoded protein is CASSLGQPGELFF.

The chain uses TRBV9 and TRBJ2-3; 10 positions agree with TRBD2. The junction had 3 bases not matched to a gene; V was cut back by 2 bases and J by 6 bases. In germline, CDR1 is SGDLS, CDR2 YYNGEE. The CDR3 consists of 14 residues. CDR3 DNA sequence: TGTGCCAGCAGCGTGAGCGGGGGGGAGGATACGCAGTATTTT. Its translation is CASSVSGGEDTQYF.